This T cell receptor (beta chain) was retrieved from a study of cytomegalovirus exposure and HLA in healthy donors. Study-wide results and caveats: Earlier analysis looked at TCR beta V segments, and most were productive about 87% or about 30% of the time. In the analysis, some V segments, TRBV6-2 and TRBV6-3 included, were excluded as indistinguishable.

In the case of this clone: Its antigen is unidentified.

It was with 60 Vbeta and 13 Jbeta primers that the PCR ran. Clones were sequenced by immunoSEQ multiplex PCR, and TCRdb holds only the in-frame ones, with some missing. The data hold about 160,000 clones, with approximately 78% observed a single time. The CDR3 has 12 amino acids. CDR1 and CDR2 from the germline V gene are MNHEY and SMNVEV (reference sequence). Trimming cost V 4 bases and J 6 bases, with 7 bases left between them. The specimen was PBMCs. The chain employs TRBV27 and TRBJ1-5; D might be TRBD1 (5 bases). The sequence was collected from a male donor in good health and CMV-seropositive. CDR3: CASSSQGQPQHF. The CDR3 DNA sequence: TGTGCCAGCAGTTCCCAGGGTCAGCCCCAGCATTTT.